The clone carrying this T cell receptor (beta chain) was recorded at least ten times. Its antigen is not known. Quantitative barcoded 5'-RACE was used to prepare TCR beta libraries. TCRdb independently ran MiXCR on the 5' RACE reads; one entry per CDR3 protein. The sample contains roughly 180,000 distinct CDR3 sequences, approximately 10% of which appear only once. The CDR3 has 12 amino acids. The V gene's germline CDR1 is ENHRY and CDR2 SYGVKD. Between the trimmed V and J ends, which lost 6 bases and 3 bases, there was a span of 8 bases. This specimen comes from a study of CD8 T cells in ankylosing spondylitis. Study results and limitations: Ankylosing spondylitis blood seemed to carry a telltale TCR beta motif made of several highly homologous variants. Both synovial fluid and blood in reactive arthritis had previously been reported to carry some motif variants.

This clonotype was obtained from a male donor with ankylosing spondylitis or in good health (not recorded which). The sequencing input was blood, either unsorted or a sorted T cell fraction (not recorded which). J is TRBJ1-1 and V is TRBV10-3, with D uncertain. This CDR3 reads CAIRAGYTEAFF. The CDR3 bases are TGTGCCATCAGGGCAGGTTACACTGAAGCTTTCTTT.